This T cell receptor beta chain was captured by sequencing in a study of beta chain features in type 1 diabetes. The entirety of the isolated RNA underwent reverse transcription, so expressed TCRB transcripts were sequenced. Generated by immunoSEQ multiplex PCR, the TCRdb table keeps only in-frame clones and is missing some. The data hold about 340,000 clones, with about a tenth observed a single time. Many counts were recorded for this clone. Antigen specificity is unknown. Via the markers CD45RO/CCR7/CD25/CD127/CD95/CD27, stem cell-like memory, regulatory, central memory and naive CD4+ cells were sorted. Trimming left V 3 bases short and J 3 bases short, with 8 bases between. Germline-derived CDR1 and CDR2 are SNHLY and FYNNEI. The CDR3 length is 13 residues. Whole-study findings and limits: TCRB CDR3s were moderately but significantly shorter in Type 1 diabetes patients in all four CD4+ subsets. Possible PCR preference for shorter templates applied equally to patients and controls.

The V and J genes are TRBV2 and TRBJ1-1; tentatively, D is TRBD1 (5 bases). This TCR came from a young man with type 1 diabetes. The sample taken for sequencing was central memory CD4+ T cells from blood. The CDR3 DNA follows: TGTGCCAGCAGTGACGGGGGGGACACTGAAGCTTTCTTT. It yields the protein CASSDGGDTEAFF. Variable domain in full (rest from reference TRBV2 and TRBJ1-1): EPEVTQTPSHQVTQMGQEVILRCVPISNHLYFYWYRQILGQKVEFLVSFYNNEISEKSEIFDDQFSVERPDGSNFTLKIRSTKLEDSAMYFCASSDGGDTEAFFGQGTRLTVV.